This TCR beta chain was found in a study of T cell responses to AZD1222 COVID-19 vaccine. Study-wide findings and caveats: The study found vaccine-associated CD4 TCRs spanning spike, dominant at 160-218 and 743-854. Mostly white British, mostly female donors; authors suggested clonal diversity may be underestimated. Reportedly, nearly half the spike-specific TCRs target unmutated variant regions. The study identified only six AZD1222 recipients as seropositive at baseline.

TCRdb's copy holds only in-frame clones and misses some; the assay was immunoSEQ multiplex PCR. The data contain roughly 130,000 clones, roughly 87% of them singletons. Trimming took 5 bases from V and 5 from J; bases not matched to a gene: 8. CDR1 MNHEY and CDR2 SMNVEV come from the germline V gene (reference sequence). This CDR3 has 14 residues. About this clone itself: Its antigen is not known.

This TCR was sampled from an adult in good health. The chain uses TRBV27 and TRBJ2-7; the match to TRBD2 covers 8 bases. The material sequenced was peripheral blood, taken on day 0 of AZD1222 vaccination. The CDR3 region has the DNA TGTGCCAGCAGTACCTGGACTAGCTTAGACGAGCAGTACTTC. Amino acids: CASSTWTSLDEQYF.